The clone carrying this T cell receptor beta chain was picked up a small number of times. Its antigen remains unidentified. This specimen comes from a study of CD8 T cells in ankylosing spondylitis. From germline, CDR1 is LGHDT and CDR2 YNNKEL (reference sequence). The CDR3 is 15 residues long. The V end lost 1 base, the J end lost 4 bases, and 11 bases lay between the germline ends. Quantitative 5'-RACE with molecular barcodes was used to make the TCR beta libraries. One entry per CDR3 protein results from TCRdb running MiXCR on the 5' RACE reads. The sample contains a few hundred thousand distinct CDR3 sequences, about a fifth of which appear only once. Study conclusions and caveats: A motif of 7 to 9 highly homologous TCR beta variants was seen as apparently characteristic of ankylosing spondylitis blood.

The sequence was obtained from a male donor with ankylosing spondylitis. The chain is built from TRBV3-1 and TRBJ1-3; tentative D call: TRBD1 (5 bases). The sequencing input was blood, either unsorted or a sorted T cell fraction (not recorded which). The CDR3 sequence is CASSQGQYEGNTIYF. For the CDR3, the DNA is TGTGCCAGCAGCCAAGGACAGTACGAGGGAAACACCATATATTTT. The whole variable domain, remainder taken from reference TRBV3-1 and TRBJ1-3, is DTAVSQTPKYLVTQMGNDKSIKCEQNLGHDTMYWYKQDSKKFLKIMFSYNNKELIINETVPNRFSPKSPDKAHLNLHINSLELGDSAVYFCASSQGQYEGNTIYFGEGSWLTVV.